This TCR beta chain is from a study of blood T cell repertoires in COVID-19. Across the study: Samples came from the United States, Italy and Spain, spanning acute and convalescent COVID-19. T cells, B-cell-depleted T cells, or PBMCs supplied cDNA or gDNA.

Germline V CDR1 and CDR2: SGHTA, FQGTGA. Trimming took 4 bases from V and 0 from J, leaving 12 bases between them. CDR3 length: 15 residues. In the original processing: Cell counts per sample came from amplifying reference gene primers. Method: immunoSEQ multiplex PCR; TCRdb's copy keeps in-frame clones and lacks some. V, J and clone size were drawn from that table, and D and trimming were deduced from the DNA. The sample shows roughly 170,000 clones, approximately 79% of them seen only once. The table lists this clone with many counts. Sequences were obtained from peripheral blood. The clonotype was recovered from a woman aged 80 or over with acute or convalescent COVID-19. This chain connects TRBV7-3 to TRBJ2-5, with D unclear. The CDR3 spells CASSSRIGDQETQYF. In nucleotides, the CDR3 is TGTGCCAGCAGCTCGCGGATTGGAGACCAAGAGACCCAGTACTTC.